The 20 T cell receptor beta chains presented below share a single source sample, sequenced in a study of T cells in localized non-small cell lung cancer (dated by TCRdb to the early 2020s). Libraries were built with the immunoSEQ multiplex PCR assay. TCRdb took this table from immuneACCESS and kept in-frame rearrangements with V and J called. Such tables lack part of the clones; where checked against another copy, unresolved V genes explain under half of the gap, and the rest is unexplained. For this sample the table gives tens of thousands of clones, of which just under 85% were detected only once. Jointly, the top ten make up roughly 14% of the sample. The specimen was peripheral blood, collected before any cancer treatment. These receptors all stem from a female donor aged 60 or older with stage I lung adenocarcinoma.

The chain combines TRBV5-1 with TRBJ2-3, with D perhaps matching TRBD1 or TRBD2 (6 bases each). The V gene's germline CDR1 is SGHRS and CDR2 YFSETQ. The CDR3 has 14 amino acids. Trimming left V 4 bases short and J 4 bases short, with 13 bases between. CDR3 sequence: CASSPSRGADTQYF. In DNA, the CDR3 is TGCGCCAGCAGCCCCTCGAGGGGGGCAGATACGCAGTATTTT.

V usage is TRBV18 and J usage is TRBJ1-5, with TRBD1 matching over 9 bases. Germline values: CDR1 KGHSH, CDR2 LQKENI. The length of the CDR3 is 15 residues. V lost 2 bases to trimming and J lost 6 bases; unmatched junction nucleotides: 5. As DNA, the CDR3 is TGTGCCAGCTCACCATTGGGACAGGGTGGTCAGCCCCAGCATTTT. Translated: CASSPLGQGGQPQHF. The whole variable domain, filled in from reference TRBV18 and TRBJ1-5, reads NAGVMQNPRHLVRRRGQEARLRCSPMKGHSHVYWYRQLPEEGLKFMVYLQKENIIDESGMPKERFSAEFPKEGPSILRIQQVVRGDSAAYFCASSPLGQGGQPQHFGDGTRLSIL.

This clone was detected once. This chain connects TRBV5-6 to TRBJ2-3; D perhaps matches TRBD2 (5 bases). This CDR3 spans 15 amino acids. CDR1 and CDR2 (germline): SGHDT, YYEEEE. V shed 3 bases and J shed 8 bases, with 19 bases lying between them. CDR3 amino acids: CASSSTRVKGGTQYF. The CDR3, as DNA: TGTGCCAGCAGCTCCACGCGGGTGAAGGGTGGTACGCAGTATTTT.

The chain links TRBV19 to TRBJ1-2; D is undetermined. Germline V gene lookup returns CDR1 LNHDA and CDR2 SQIVND (reference sequence). Trimming took off 1 base at V and 8 bases at J, with 14 bases between the two ends. The CDR3 covers 14 residues. CDR3 in DNA: TGTGCCAGTAGTATAGGGGAGGGAGTGCGGGGCTACACCTTC. Translating gives CASSIGEGVRGYTF.

This clone was seen a handful of times. The V gene is TRBV5-6, the J gene TRBJ2-3; unclear D gene. The CDR3 length is 15 residues. Germline CDR1 is SGHDT and CDR2 is YYEEEE. V lost 2 bases to trimming and J lost 1 base, with 11 bases between them. The CDR3 loop is CASSFFSVGTDTQYF. The CDR3 DNA follows: TGTGCCAGCAGCTTTTTCTCGGTGGGCACAGATACGCAGTATTTT.

This chain connects TRBV30 to TRBJ2-3; D not resolved. The germline V gene encodes CDR1 GTSNPN and CDR2 SVGIG (reference sequence). The CDR3 spans 15 residues. Trimming cost V 1 base and J 2 bases, with 13 bases left between them. CDR3 coding DNA: TGTGCCTGGAGTGGTAGCCTCGGTTTCACAGATACGCAGTATTTT. As protein: CAWSGSLGFTDTQYF. The full variable domain, in which reference TRBV30 and TRBJ2-3 provide the parts outside the CDR3, is SQTIHQWPATLVQPVGSPLSLECTVEGTSNPNLYWYRQAAGRGLQLLFYSVGIGQISSEVPQNLSASRPQDRQFILSSKKLLLSDSGFYLCAWSGSLGFTDTQYFGPGTRLTVL.

The chain uses TRBV7-9 and TRBJ1-3, with D maybe TRBD1 (5 bases). Trimming pared 2 bases from V and 2 bases from J, leaving 10 bases between. The CDR3 extends over 15 amino acids. Germline-derived CDR1 and CDR2 are SEHNR and FQNEAQ (reference sequence). This CDR3 reads CASSLPQGPGNTIYF. The CDR3 DNA sequence: TGTGCCAGCAGCTTACCTCAGGGCCCTGGAAACACCATATATTTT.

This clone was recorded only once. The genes are TRBV7-2 and TRBJ1-1, with a tentative D call TRBD1 (6 bases). Germline V lookup: CDR1 SGHTA, CDR2 FQGNSA. The V end was cut by 6 bases, the J end by 2 bases, with 10 bases between. The CDR3 totals 13 residues. DNA of the CDR3: TGTGCCAGCAGTCGACAGGCCAACACTGAAGCTTTCTTT. Protein: CASSRQANTEAFF.

V and J are TRBV4-1 and TRBJ2-5, with D tentatively TRBD2 (6 bases). This CDR3 is built from 17 residues. In germline, CDR1 is MGHRA, CDR2 YSYEKL. The germline V and J ends were trimmed by 4 bases and 4 bases, with 22 bases remaining between them. CDR3: CASSPLSLVPAGETQYF. The CDR3 DNA sequence: TGCGCCAGCAGCCCTCTCTCCCTGGTCCCAGCGGGAGAGACCCAGTACTTC.

The genes are TRBV9 and TRBJ1-1; D gene unclear. Looked up from germline, CDR1 is SGDLS and CDR2 is YYNGEE. Trimming left V 4 bases short and J 1 base short, with 20 bases between. This CDR3 contains 17 residues. CDR3 sequence (DNA): TGTGCCAGCAGCACCCTGGAGAGTGGGAGCTGGAACACTGAAGCTTTCTTT. Protein sequence: CASSTLESGSWNTEAFF.

The chain links TRBV9 to TRBJ2-5, with 11 nucleotides matching TRBD2. The CDR3 loop spans 15 amino acids. Unmatched junction bases numbered 0, after V lost 0 bases and J lost 2 bases. Germline V gene data show CDR1 as SGDLS and CDR2 as YYNGEE. The CDR3 bases are TGTGCCAGCAGCGTAGTAGCGGGGGGGCAAGAGACCCAGTACTTC. Amino acids: CASSVVAGGQETQYF. Together with reference TRBV9 and TRBJ2-5, the CDR3 gives the full variable domain: DSGVTQTPKHLITATGQRVTLRCSPRSGDLSVYWYQQSLDQGLQFLIQYYNGEERAKGNILERFSAQQFPDLHSELNLSSLELGDSALYFCASSVVAGGQETQYFGPGTRLLVL.

V usage is TRBV7-3 and J usage is TRBJ2-3; no clear D gene. Trimming removed 11 bases from V and 3 bases from J, with 27 bases in between. This CDR3 has 17 residues. Germline V gene data show CDR1 as SGHTA and CDR2 as FQGTGA. The CDR3 region is CAAPGRVSLTRTDTQYF. The CDR3 nucleotides are TGTGCCGCCCCAGGTAGGGTCAGCCTAACACGGACAGATACGCAGTATTTT. The whole variable domain, remainder taken from reference TRBV7-3 and TRBJ2-3, is GAGVSQTPSNKVTEKGKYVELRCDPISGHTALYWYRQSLGQGPEFLIYFQGTGAADDSGLPNDRFFAVRPEGSVSTLKIQRTERGDSAVYLCAAPGRVSLTRTDTQYFGPGTRLTVL.

This chain uses TRBV5-5 with TRBJ1-3, with D possibly TRBD1 on 5 matching bases. Per germline, CDR1 SGHKS and CDR2 YYEKEE (reference sequence). The CDR3 loop spans 13 amino acids. The CDR3 bases are TGTTGCCGGGACCTCTCCTCTGGAAACACCATATATTTT. Amino acid sequence: CCRDLSSGNTIYF.

Details on this clone: The junction departs from germline at one end; a sequencing error may be responsible. The chain uses TRBV2 and TRBJ1-2; 9 bases line up with TRBD1. This CDR3 is built from 13 residues. CDR1 is SNHLY and CDR2 is FYNNEI in the germline V gene. The CDR3 DNA is TGTGCCAGCAGCTCCCAGGGGGACAGGGTTTCTCGCTTC. Its translation: CASSSQGDRVSRF.

A remark on this clone: Other DNA sequences of this sample code for an identical CDR3. The chain has TRBV6-5 and TRBJ1-5; no firm D call. The V and J ends lost 0 bases and 5 bases respectively, with 5 bases between them. The V gene's germline CDR1 is MNHEY and CDR2 SVGAGI. This CDR3 is built from 13 residues. In DNA, the CDR3 is TGTGCCAGCAGTTACTCGGGGTATCAGCCCCAGCATTTT. Translation: CASSYSGYQPQHF.

The V call is TRBV5-4, the J call TRBJ2-7, with 7 positions matching TRBD2. The CDR3 covers 16 residues. V gave up 4 bases and J gave up 0 bases; unmatched junction bases: 10. Germline-derived CDR1 and CDR2 are SGHNT and YYREEE (reference sequence). The CDR3 DNA sequence: TGTGCCAGCAGCACGGCCGTTGCGGGAGACTCCTACGAGCAGTACTTC. Its translation is CASSTAVAGDSYEQYF.

The chain employs TRBV19 and TRBJ2-1; 11 positions agree with TRBD1. Germline values: CDR1 LNHDA, CDR2 SQIVND (reference sequence). V lost 5 bases, J lost 4 bases, and 10 bases stayed unmatched. The CDR3 consists of 17 residues. CDR3 coding DNA: TGTGCCAGTAGTGATCCGAGGACAGGGGGCTCGTACAATGAGCAGTTCTTC. Encoded protein: CASSDPRTGGSYNEQFF.

The rearrangement links TRBV6-5 to TRBJ2-5; 11 bases fit TRBD2. CDR3 length equals 16 residues. Losses at the gene ends were 4 bases for V and 3 bases for J; bases not matched to a gene: 7. CDR1 is MNHEY, CDR2 SVGAGI, per germline. The CDR3 nucleotides are TGTGCCAGCAGTTTTCTAGCGGGGGGACCAGAAGAGACCCAGTACTTC. As protein: CASSFLAGGPEETQYF.

The CDR3 region is CASGSPTGLNTEAFF. The CDR3 coding sequence is TGTGCCAGCGGCTCTCCGACAGGGTTGAACACTGAAGCTTTCTTT. The rearrangement uses TRBV11-2 and TRBJ1-1; TRBD1 aligns across 7 bases. The V gene's germline CDR1 is SGHAT and CDR2 FQNNGV. The CDR3 loop spans 15 amino acids. J lost 0 bases, V lost 8 bases, and 9 bases had no gene match.

The chain combines TRBV5-1 with TRBJ2-1; TRBD1 is a possible D gene (6 bases). Trimming shortened V by 3 bases and J by 6 bases, and 19 bases separated the two germline ends. This CDR3 is built from 16 residues. The V gene's germline CDR1 is SGHRS and CDR2 YFSETQ. CDR3 nucleotide sequence: TGCGCCAGCAGCTCGACAGGAACGGGGTATACCAATGAGCAGTTCTTC. Its translation is CASSSTGTGYTNEQFF.